This T cell receptor beta chain was retrieved from a study of CD8+ T cells in alopecia areata. CDR1 SGHRS and CDR2 YFSETQ come from the germline V gene. Trimming took 4 bases from V and 0 from J, leaving 5 bases between them. CDR3 length equals 14 residues. This clone has a count of ten or more. Isolated RNA was reverse transcribed into cDNA used as the sequencing template. Libraries were prepared by immunoSEQ multiplex PCR; TCRdb keeps only in-frame clonotypes and omits some of them. The table shows roughly 97,000 clones, with more than 35% occurring only once. The chain has TRBV5-1 and TRBJ2-6; D not certain. The TCR comes from a human donor with alopecia areata. The sequencing sample was made of CD4+ T cells sorted from blood. Here the CDR3 DNA reads TGCGCCAGCAGCCCCCGCTCTGGGGCCAACGTCCTGACTTTC. Its protein is CASSPRSGANVLTF.